Below are 22 T cell receptor beta chains sequenced from a single sample in a study of cytomegalovirus exposure and HLA in healthy donors. The PCR ran on 60 Vbeta and 13 Jbeta primers. The method was immunoSEQ multiplex PCR; TCRdb's version includes in-frame clones alone and lacks a portion of them. The sample includes 200,000 to 300,000 clones, almost 85% seen only once; the top ten take 1.5% to 2.5%. Sample: PBMCs. Every receptor here comes from a woman aged 35 to 49 in good health and CMV-seropositive.

On this clone itself: A junction boundary mismatches the germline segment, possibly from a read error. The chain carries TRBV30 and TRBJ2-6; a weak D match, TRBD1 (5 bases). This CDR3 contains 14 residues. Germline CDR1 GTSNPN, CDR2 SVGIG (reference sequence). CDR3 in DNA: TGTGCCTGGAGTAAGTGGTCTGGGGCCAACGGCCTGACTTTC. Protein product: CAWSKWSGANGLTF.

The J gene is TRBJ1-4, the V gene TRBV7-2, with TRBD1 matching 8 bases. Trimming took 4 bases from V and 7 from J; bases not matched to a gene: 5. The CDR3 runs 14 residues. Germline CDR1 is SGHTA and CDR2 is FQGNSA. CDR3 sequence (DNA): TGTGCCAGCAGCTCGGACAGGGAGGGTGAAAAACTGTTTTTT. Its protein product is CASSSDREGEKLFF.

This chain connects TRBV18 to TRBJ1-1; 11 bases agree with TRBD1. V lost 3 bases and J lost 3; bases outside the gene matches: 12. There are 18 residues in the CDR3. The germline V gene encodes CDR1 KGHSH and CDR2 LQKENI. The CDR3 spells CASSPFEWTGGSDTEAFF. The CDR3 DNA is TGTGCCAGCTCACCGTTTGAGTGGACAGGGGGCTCTGACACTGAAGCTTTCTTT.

The chain links TRBV7-9 to TRBJ1-1; 7 nucleotides match TRBD1. Germline lookup yields CDR1 SEHNR and CDR2 FQNEAQ (reference sequence). Trimming cost V 3 bases and J 2 bases; bases outside gene matches: 12. The CDR3 has 17 amino acids. CDR3 amino acids: CASSLKPGGTENTEAFF. In DNA form, the CDR3 reads TGTGCCAGCAGCTTGAAACCCGGAGGGACAGAAAACACTGAAGCTTTCTTT.

In this sample, this clone turned up a few times. This chain joins TRBV18 and TRBJ1-4; D uncertain. V lost 6 bases and J 7 bases, leaving 12 bases between the germline ends. CDR3 length: 13 residues. Germline assignment: CDR1 KGHSH and CDR2 LQKENI. The CDR3 reads CASSRARGEKLFF. Written as DNA, the CDR3 is TGTGCCAGCTCGAGGGCGAGAGGTGAAAAACTGTTTTTT.

This clone was seen just once. J is TRBJ2-3 and V is TRBV5-1; TRBD2 aligns across 14 bases. The CDR3 is 17 amino acids. The germline V gene has CDR1 SGHRS and CDR2 YFSETQ. Trimming took 3 bases from V and 4 from J; bases not matched to a gene: 7. CDR3 loop: CASSSGTSGRWADTQYF. CDR3 nucleotide sequence: TGCGCCAGCAGCTCGGGGACTAGCGGGAGATGGGCAGATACGCAGTATTTT.

This sequence joins TRBV28 and TRBJ2-7, with 11 positions matching TRBD1. The V and J ends lost 5 bases and 4 bases, in that order; junction bases with no gene match: 4. Germline assignment: CDR1 MDHEN and CDR2 SYDVKM. The CDR3 totals 14 residues. CDR3: CASSVGQGAYEQYF. In DNA form, the CDR3 reads TGTGCCAGCAGTGTCGGACAGGGGGCTTACGAGCAGTACTTC.

V gene TRBV7-2 combines with J gene TRBJ1-1, with D maybe TRBD1 (6 bases). The germline V and J ends were trimmed by 4 bases and 2 bases, with 17 bases remaining between them. The CDR3 covers 16 residues. Germline assignment: CDR1 SGHTA and CDR2 FQGNSA. The CDR3 region has the DNA TGTGCCAGCAGCTCCTCTTCGGGACACTTAAACACTGAAGCTTTCTTT. Its translation: CASSSSSGHLNTEAFF.

This clone appeared a single time. J is TRBJ1-3 and V is TRBV21-1. TRBV21-1 counts as a pseudogene. The CDR3 spans 16 residues. This CDR3 is CASSKGARGSGNTIYF. The CDR3, as DNA: TGTGCCAGCAGCAAAGGAGCCCGGGGCTCTGGAAACACCATATATTTT.

The DNA for the CDR3 is TGTGCCAGCAGGGGTTTGACAGGGGCATACGAGCAGTACTTC. Its protein product is CASRGLTGAYEQYF. The chain combines TRBV6-1 with TRBJ2-7; 8 positions match TRBD1. The length of the CDR3 is 14 residues. CDR1 is MNHNS, CDR2 SASEGT, per germline. J lost 4 bases, V lost 6 bases, and 8 bases had no gene match.

The chain links TRBV2 to TRBJ2-7, with D maybe TRBD2 (5 bases). Germline V gene data show CDR1 as SNHLY and CDR2 as FYNNEI. Trimming shortened V by 6 bases and J by 3 bases, and 15 bases separated the two germline ends. This CDR3 spans 14 amino acids. In DNA, the CDR3 is TGTGCCAGCAGGGAGCGGATTTTGGGCTACGAGCAGTACTTC. Amino acid sequence: CASRERILGYEQYF.

The V gene is TRBV6-1, the J gene TRBJ2-1; a possible D gene is TRBD2 (6 bases). Trimming took off 6 bases at V and 5 bases at J, with 17 bases between the two ends. CDR1 is MNHNS and CDR2 is SASEGT in the germline V gene. This CDR3 is 15 amino acids long. The CDR3 DNA follows: TGTGCCAGCAGACCCTGGGGAGGCAAAAACAATGAGCAGTTCTTC. Translated: CASRPWGGKNNEQFF.

This chain links TRBV25-1 with TRBJ1-4; D gene unclear. Trimming took off 2 bases at V and 6 bases at J, with 13 bases between the two ends. CDR1 and CDR2 (germline): MGHDK, SYGVNS. This CDR3 has 15 residues. CDR3 amino acids: CASSEPGGSYEKLFF. Here the CDR3 DNA reads TGTGCCAGCAGTGAACCCGGAGGGTCTTATGAAAAACTGTTTTTT.

The chain recombines TRBV27 with TRBJ2-2; 11 nucleotides agree with TRBD2. Germline trimming cut 6 bases from V and 3 bases from J; bases unmatched to any gene: 0. Germline assignment: CDR1 MNHEY and CDR2 SMNVEV (reference sequence). This CDR3 has 14 amino acids. The CDR3 coding sequence is TGTGCCAGCAGACTAGCGGGGGACACCGGGGAGCTGTTTTTT. Encoded protein: CASRLAGDTGELFF.

The chain links TRBV27 to TRBJ1-4; 8 bases fit TRBD1. Trimming cost V 5 bases and J 8 bases; bases outside gene matches: 13. Looked up from germline, CDR1 is MNHEY and CDR2 is SMNVEV (reference sequence). The CDR3 runs 16 residues. The CDR3 loop reads CASSPRWTGLGEKLFF. The CDR3 DNA reads TGTGCCAGCAGTCCACGATGGACAGGGCTGGGGGAAAAACTGTTTTTT. Combining the CDR3 with reference TRBV27 and TRBJ1-4 gives the whole variable domain EAQVTQNPRYLITVTGKKLTVTCSQNMNHEYMSWYRQDPGLGLRQIYYSMNVEVTDKGDVPEGYKVSRKEKRNFPLILESPSPNQTSLYFCASSPRWTGLGEKLFFGSGTQLSVL.

This clone appeared a single time. The chain carries TRBV7-9 and TRBJ1-4; D is ambiguous. The germline V gene has CDR1 SEHNR and CDR2 FQNEAQ (reference sequence). The CDR3 runs to 14 residues. V lost 5 bases and J 3 bases, leaving 10 bases between the germline ends. As DNA, the CDR3 is TGTGCCAGCAGCCTTGACTGGGCTAATGAAAAACTGTTTTTT. This sequence encodes CASSLDWANEKLFF.

The CDR3 DNA sequence: TGTGCCAGCAGCCTCGATCTTACTACCGGTGGCTACACCTTC. Translated: CASSLDLTTGGYTF. The V and J genes are TRBV7-9 and TRBJ1-2, with D unclear. Germline assignment: CDR1 SEHNR and CDR2 FQNEAQ (reference sequence). Trimming left V 5 bases short and J 7 bases short, with 17 bases between. The CDR3 contains 14 residues.

This sequence joins TRBV7-8 and TRBJ2-7, with TRBD2 matching over 8 bases. V was pared by 1 base and J by 6 bases, with 11 bases of the junction left unmatched. Looked up from germline, CDR1 is SGHVS and CDR2 is FQNEAQ. The CDR3 totals 16 residues. CDR3 sequence reads: CASSLESGRKASEQYF. CDR3 DNA: TGTGCCAGCAGCTTAGAGAGCGGGAGAAAGGCTAGCGAGCAGTACTTC.

This chain uses TRBV7-8 with TRBJ1-2, with D possibly TRBD1 on 6 matching bases. Germline loops: CDR1 SGHVS, CDR2 FQNEAQ. The length of the CDR3 is 13 residues. Trimming took 5 bases from V and 8 from J, leaving 15 bases between them. The CDR3 sequence is CASSVSGQKGYTF. The CDR3 DNA sequence: TGTGCCAGCAGCGTTTCTGGACAGAAGGGCTACACCTTC.

The table lists this clone with a few counts. One junction end disagrees with the germline gene, perhaps due to a read error. The chain is built from TRBV7-9 and TRBJ2-1; TRBD1 matches at 11 bases. The CDR3 length is 16 residues. CDR1 SEHNR and CDR2 FQNEAQ come from the germline V gene (reference sequence). CDR3 nucleotide sequence: TGTTCCAGCAGCTCGGACGCGGGACAGGGGGTGGATGAGCAGTTCTTC. It encodes CSSSSDAGQGVDEQFF.

This sequence joins TRBV7-2 and TRBJ2-3, with a possible D match to TRBD1 (5 bases). Germline assignment: CDR1 SGHTA and CDR2 FQGNSA. The length of the CDR3 is 16 residues. Trimming shortened V by 1 base and J by 4 bases, and 15 bases separated the two germline ends. CDR3 protein: CASSLGARGGADTQYF. The CDR3 coding sequence is TGTGCCAGCAGCTTAGGGGCTAGGGGCGGTGCAGATACGCAGTATTTT. The variable domain in full, completed from reference TRBV7-2 and TRBJ2-3, reads GAGVSQSPSNKVTEKGKDVELRCDPISGHTALYWYRQSLGQGLEFLIYFQGNSAPDKSGLPSDRFSAERTGGSVSTLTIQRTQQEDSAVYLCASSLGARGGADTQYFGPGTRLTVL.

V gene TRBV28 combines with J gene TRBJ2-1, with 13 bases lining up with TRBD2. V shed 7 bases and J 8 bases; nucleotides not matched to a gene: 11. CDR1 is MDHEN and CDR2 is SYDVKM in the germline V gene. The CDR3 covers 16 residues. DNA of the CDR3: TGTGCCAGCACCCTATCAACTAGCGGGAGGGCCTATGAGCAGTTCTTC. Residues: CASTLSTSGRAYEQFF.